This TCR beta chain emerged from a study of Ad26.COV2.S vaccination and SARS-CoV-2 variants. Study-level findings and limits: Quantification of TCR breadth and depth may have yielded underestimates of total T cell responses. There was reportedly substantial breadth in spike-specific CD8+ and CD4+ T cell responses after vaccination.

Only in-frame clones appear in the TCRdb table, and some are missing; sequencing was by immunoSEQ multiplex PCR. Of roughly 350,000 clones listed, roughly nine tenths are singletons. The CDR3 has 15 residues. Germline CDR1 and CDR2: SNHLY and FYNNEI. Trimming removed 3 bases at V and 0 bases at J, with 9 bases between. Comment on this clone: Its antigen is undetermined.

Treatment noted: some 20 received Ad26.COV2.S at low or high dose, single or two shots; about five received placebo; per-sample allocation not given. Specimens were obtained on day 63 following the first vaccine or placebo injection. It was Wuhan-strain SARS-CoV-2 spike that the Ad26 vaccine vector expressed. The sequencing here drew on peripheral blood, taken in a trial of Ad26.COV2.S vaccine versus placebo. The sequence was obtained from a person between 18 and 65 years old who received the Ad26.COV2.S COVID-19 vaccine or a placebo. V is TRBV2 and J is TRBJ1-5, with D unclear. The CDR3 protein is CASSEALNSNQPQHF. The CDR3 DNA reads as TGTGCCAGCAGTGAGGCATTGAATAGCAATCAGCCCCAGCATTTT.